Below, one T cell receptor (beta chain) is given with its context. The antigen it recognizes is unknown. Base qualities are missing; no much larger clone stands one base away. The record originates from a study of neurological immune-mediated disorders (dated by TCRdb to the late 2010s). Regarding the research as a whole: Using UMI-based sequencing, the study compared peripheral blood TCR-beta repertoires from patients with HTLV-I-associated myelopathy (HAM/TSP), patients with multiple sclerosis, and healthy controls. Technical triplicate libraries were sequenced so that the variability in frequency of each individual clone could be precisely calculated. The cohort included some 70 subjects: some 14 with HAM/TSP, around 34 with multiple sclerosis, and approximately 20 healthy controls. The approximately 100 TCR-beta libraries included longitudinal samples, technical triplicates and paired sorted CD4+ and CD8+ T-cell subsets alongside PBMC samples.

The time point label, read with the paper, signifies: technical triplicate 2. For the unsorted PBMC libraries, 2 million PBMCs were stored in RNAlater at -80 degrees C until RNA extraction and were used to generate the libraries. Peripheral blood was subjected to Ficoll-Hypaque density gradient centrifugation to isolate PBMCs, which were then cryopreserved in liquid nitrogen. The junction shows trimming of 6 bases on V and 0 bases on J, plus 15 bases between the germline ends. The CDR3 runs 15 amino acids, cysteine and phenylalanine included. The kept DNA is CDR3 alone, 45 bases in frame from the first base. The germline V gene gives CDR1 as SQVTM and CDR2 as ANQGSEA. Broader findings and caveats from the paper: TCR clonal expansion was highest in HAM/TSP patients and lowest in MS patients, with MS patients falling below even healthy controls. Expanded clones from different subjects shared no identical CDR3 amino acid sequences, which suggests that TCR-beta repertoires were private in all groups.

cDNA was synthesized by template-switch 5'RACE using a primer with a 10-nucleotide random unique molecular identifier that tagged each TCR transcript. Each sequencing run produced over 170 million TCR-beta sequences covering 15-18 subjects. Total RNA was extracted with the RNeasy kit. The KAPA Real-time Library Amplification kit was used to amplify TCR-beta VDJ regions with primers for the TCR constant region and the 5'RACE anchor. Sample indexes and Illumina adaptors were added in a first PCR, after which library yield was increased in a second PCR. After Ampure bead purification, the TCR product of roughly 650 bp was size-selected on a 2% E-gel SizeSelection system. Before pooling, libraries had their quality checked on a Bioanalyzer, their concentration measured with Qubit, and their quantity determined with the Kapa Library Quantification kit. Paired-end 2 x 150 bp sequencing of the libraries was performed on an Illumina HiSeq 2500. To increase sequence diversity, about 25-30% phiX was spiked into each library pool. On the study's bioinformatics: Quality-filtered reads were processed with the UMI-based MiGEC pipeline, and over 90% of raw TCR sequences were removed by the MiGEC pipeline during error correction. IMGT germline references were used for alignment of VDJ genes, and clonotypes were defined by a unique CDR3 amino acid sequence together with V-J genes. Clonal expansion, Shannon diversity and CDR3 relatedness (CalcPairwiseDistances, ClusterSamples) were evaluated with VDJtools, and phylogenetic trees were built with CLCbio workbench. Using coefficient-of-variation modelling across technical triplicates, the study counted a clone as expanded if it had at least 8 unique UMIs. TCRdb reprocessing: public reads trimmed at Q25 with fastp, clones called with MiXCR, in-frame beta chains kept. When rows share a CDR3 protein, they turn into one entry using the most common DNA and genes. These V and J calls rely on TCRdb rather than the paper's analysis. The sample table lists about 59,000 distinct CDR3 sequences, nearly 25% of them with a count of one. The ten largest account for about 4.6% of the sample.

The TCR was taken from a man aged 60 to 69 with HTLV-1-associated myelopathy (HAM/TSP). The chain was built from TRBV29-1 and TRBJ1-5; the D segment cannot be called with confidence. The material sequenced was PBMCs. The encoded CDR3 is CSVGVGGNSNQPQHF. At the DNA level, the sequence is TGCAGCGTCGGGGTGGGAGGGAATAGCAATCAGCCCCAGCATTTT. The full variable domain, with segments outside the CDR3 supplied by the reference TRBV29-1 and TRBJ1-5 proteins, appears as SAVISQKPSRDICQRGTSLTIQCQVDSQVTMMFWYRQQPGQSLTLIATANQGSEATYESGFVIDKFPISRPNLTFSTLTVSNMSPEDSSIYLCSVGVGGNSNQPQHFGDGTRLSIL.